Listed below are T cell receptor beta chains from one sample, sequenced in a study of post-analysis software for immune sequencing data. Each CDR3 protein is one row after TCRdb ran MiXCR on the PCR reads. The data contain some 450,000 distinct CDR3 sequences, under 55% of them singletons. Sequencing was done on a sample of blood. Receptors originate from a girl aged 5 to 17 with multiple sclerosis. Each CDR3 is given with its conserved first and last residue. Each record gives: clone size, V gene, D gene, J gene, CDR3 DNA, CDR3 protein. A D gene is named only where the DNA matches it firmly. Clone size appears in some rows only: once, few, many, or a class for an expanded clone.

clone size: few; V gene: TRBV12-5; D gene: NA; J gene: TRBJ2-5; CDR3 DNA: TGTGCTAGTGGTTTGGGGGTGATGGGGGAGACCCAGTACTTC; CDR3 protein: CASGLGVMGETQYF
clone size: NA; V gene: TRBV28; D gene: NA; J gene: TRBJ2-1; CDR3 DNA: TGTGGGGTTTCGGGACTCTACAATGAGCAGTTCTTC; CDR3 protein: CGVSGLYNEQFF
clone size: few; V gene: TRBV28; D gene: NA; J gene: TRBJ2-1; CDR3 DNA: TGTGCCAGCAGTACAGGTGGGAGCTCCTACAATGAGCAGTTCTTC; CDR3 protein: CASSTGGSSYNEQFF
clone size: NA; V gene: TRBV25-1; D gene: NA; J gene: TRBJ1-2; CDR3 DNA: TGTGCCAGCGGGGGGCTCTATGGCTACACCTTC; CDR3 protein: CASGGLYGYTF
clone size: few; V gene: TRBV29-1; D gene: TRBD1; J gene: TRBJ1-2; CDR3 DNA: TGCAGCGTTGAAGAGGAGGGGGCAAGCTATGGCTACACCTTC; CDR3 protein: CSVEEEGASYGYTF
clone size: NA; V gene: TRBV6-4; D gene: NA; J gene: TRBJ2-1; CDR3 DNA: TGTGCCAGCAGCGTACAGAGAAGCTCCTACAATGAGCAGTTCTTC; CDR3 protein: CASSVQRSSYNEQFF
clone size: NA; V gene: TRBV5-1; D gene: NA; J gene: TRBJ2-7; CDR3 DNA: TGCGCCAGCAGCTTACTAGGGGACCTCGGGTCCGAGCAGTACTTC; CDR3 protein: CASSLLGDLGSEQYF
clone size: NA; V gene: TRBV7-6; D gene: NA; J gene: TRBJ2-5; CDR3 DNA: TGTGCCAGCACCGATAACCTCAAGATGGAGACCCAGTACTTC; CDR3 protein: CASTDNLKMETQYF
clone size: few; V gene: TRBV9; D gene: NA; J gene: TRBJ2-3; CDR3 DNA: TGTGCCAGCAGCCCCATGAGGGGGGACACAGATACGCAGTATTTT; CDR3 protein: CASSPMRGDTDTQYF
clone size: many; V gene: TRBV6-5; D gene: TRBD2; J gene: TRBJ2-1; CDR3 DNA: TGTGCCAGCATGGCGGGAGGAGGGCGCGAGCAGTTCTTC; CDR3 protein: CASMAGGGREQFF
clone size: NA; V gene: TRBV9; D gene: NA; J gene: TRBJ1-2; CDR3 DNA: TGTGCCAGCAGCCCCGAAGACATATATGGCTACGCCTTC; CDR3 protein: CASSPEDIYGYAF
clone size: NA; V gene: TRBV5-5; D gene: NA; J gene: TRBJ1-1; CDR3 DNA: TGTGCCAGCAGCTTGGGAGGACCCACAATCGGTTTCTTT; CDR3 protein: CASSLGGPTIGFF
clone size: NA; V gene: TRBV4-2; D gene: NA; J gene: TRBJ2-1; CDR3 DNA: TGTGCCAGCAGCCAAGATTTGGGCAGGGGAAACTTGAAGTCCTACAATGAGCAGTTCTTC; CDR3 protein: CASSQDLGRGNLKSYNEQFF
clone size: NA; V gene: TRBV6-5; D gene: NA; J gene: TRBJ2-5; CDR3 DNA: TGTGCCAGCAGTTCGACAGACCAAGAGACCCAGTACTTC; CDR3 protein: CASSSTDQETQYF
clone size: NA; V gene: TRBV6-5; D gene: NA; J gene: TRBJ2-7; CDR3 DNA: TGTGCCAGCAGTTACGGTCCGGAGGGGGGCGAGCAGTACTTC; CDR3 protein: CASSYGPEGGEQYF
clone size: NA; V gene: TRBV15; D gene: NA; J gene: TRBJ2-4; CDR3 DNA: TGTGCCACCAGCAGAGCGGCGGGGTGGGGAAACATTCAGTACTTC; CDR3 protein: CATSRAAGWGNIQYF
clone size: few; V gene: TRBV20-1; D gene: NA; J gene: TRBJ2-1; CDR3 DNA: TGCAGTGCTAGAGACCTGGGTTACAATGAGCAGTTCTTC; CDR3 protein: CSARDLGYNEQFF
clone size: once; V gene: TRBV11-3; D gene: NA; J gene: TRBJ1-5; CDR3 DNA: TGTGCCAGCAGCCTGTTGGCGGAATATAGCAATCAGCCCCAGCATTTT; CDR3 protein: CASSLLAEYSNQPQHF
clone size: NA; V gene: TRBV7-8; D gene: NA; J gene: TRBJ2-5; CDR3 DNA: TGTGCCAGCAGCTTAGGGAAGGTTGAGACCCAGTACTTC; CDR3 protein: CASSLGKVETQYF
clone size: few; V gene: TRBV28; D gene: NA; J gene: TRBJ1-2; CDR3 DNA: TGTGCCAGCACAGCAGGCGATGGCTACACCTTC; CDR3 protein: CASTAGDGYTF
clone size: NA; V gene: TRBV29-1; D gene: NA; J gene: TRBJ2-7; CDR3 DNA: TGCAGCGTTGAAGTTTGGCTATCCGAGCAGTACTTC; CDR3 protein: CSVEVWLSEQYF
clone size: NA; V gene: TRBV4-1; D gene: NA; J gene: TRBJ2-7; CDR3 DNA: TGCGCCAGCAGCCAATATAACCTACCGTCCTACGAGCAGTACTTC; CDR3 protein: CASSQYNLPSYEQYF
clone size: few; V gene: TRBV20-1; D gene: NA; J gene: TRBJ2-7; CDR3 DNA: TGCAGTGCTGAGCGGGTTACCTACGAGCAGTACTTC; CDR3 protein: CSAERVTYEQYF
clone size: NA; V gene: TRBV7-3; D gene: NA; J gene: TRBJ2-7; CDR3 DNA: TGTGCCAGCAGCTTGCCACACGGACAGCCGAATTCCTACGAGCAGTACTTC; CDR3 protein: CASSLPHGQPNSYEQYF
clone size: few; V gene: TRBV6-5; D gene: NA; J gene: TRBJ2-3; CDR3 DNA: TGTGCCAGCAGTCAATTGCCGGATAAGGGGCAGTATTTT; CDR3 protein: CASSQLPDKGQYF
clone size: NA; V gene: TRBV5-1; D gene: NA; J gene: TRBJ2-3; CDR3 DNA: TGCGCCAGCAGCGAAAGTTCTAGCACAGATACGCAGTATTTT; CDR3 protein: CASSESSSTDTQYF
clone size: NA; V gene: TRBV24-1; D gene: NA; J gene: TRBJ2-5; CDR3 DNA: TGTGCCACCAGTGGTTTGCAGGGGGGCGGAGAGACCCAGTACTTC; CDR3 protein: CATSGLQGGGETQYF
clone size: NA; V gene: TRBV24-1; D gene: TRBD2; J gene: TRBJ2-1; CDR3 DNA: TGTGCCACCAGTGACCACAGGGGACTGGCTAGCGGGAGGAACTACAATGAGCAGTTCTTC; CDR3 protein: CATSDHRGLASGRNYNEQFF
clone size: NA; V gene: TRBV20-1; D gene: TRBD2; J gene: TRBJ2-3; CDR3 DNA: TGCAGTGCTCCTTTGAGCGGGATCCCAGATACGCAGTATTTT; CDR3 protein: CSAPLSGIPDTQYF
clone size: NA; V gene: TRBV6-1; D gene: TRBD2; J gene: TRBJ2-3; CDR3 DNA: TGTGCCAGCCGTAGGACTAGCAGTTACACAGATACGCAGTATTTT; CDR3 protein: CASRRTSSYTDTQYF
clone size: few; V gene: TRBV12-3/TRBV12-4; D gene: TRBD1; J gene: TRBJ2-7; CDR3 DNA: TGTGCCAGCAGTCCGTGGACAGGTGGGGGTAGCTACGAGCAGTACTTC; CDR3 protein: CASSPWTGGGSYEQYF
clone size: few; V gene: TRBV12-3/TRBV12-4; D gene: TRBD2; J gene: TRBJ2-7; CDR3 DNA: TGTGCCAGCAGACTAGCGGGGGCCCAGCAGTACTTC; CDR3 protein: CASRLAGAQQYF
clone size: NA; V gene: TRBV19; D gene: TRBD2; J gene: TRBJ2-1; CDR3 DNA: TGTGCCAGTAGTATCAGCGGGAGCTACAATGAGCAGTTCTTC; CDR3 protein: CASSISGSYNEQFF
clone size: NA; V gene: TRBV7-9; D gene: NA; J gene: TRBJ2-1; CDR3 DNA: TGTGCCAGCAGCTTAAGGCCAGAGGCCAATGAGCAGTTCTTC; CDR3 protein: CASSLRPEANEQFF
clone size: few; V gene: TRBV6-2/TRBV6-3; D gene: TRBD1; J gene: TRBJ2-7; CDR3 DNA: TGTGCCAGCATCCTACGGGGACAGGGGAAGAACGAGCAGTACTTC; CDR3 protein: CASILRGQGKNEQYF
clone size: few; V gene: TRBV20-1; D gene: TRBD2; J gene: TRBJ2-3; CDR3 DNA: TGCAGTGCGGCCGACCTAGCGGGAGTCCAAAAAAGCACAGATACGCAGTATTTT; CDR3 protein: CSAADLAGVQKSTDTQYF
clone size: NA; V gene: TRBV29-1; D gene: NA; J gene: TRBJ2-6; CDR3 DNA: TGCAGCGTTGCCATTCGGGGGCCCGGGGCCAACGTCCTGACTTTC; CDR3 protein: CSVAIRGPGANVLTF
clone size: few; V gene: TRBV28; D gene: TRBD1; J gene: TRBJ1-2; CDR3 DNA: TGTGCCAGCAGTACCTACCGGGACAGGGACCTTAACTATGGCTACACCTTC; CDR3 protein: CASSTYRDRDLNYGYTF
clone size: NA; V gene: TRBV11-2; D gene: TRBD2; J gene: TRBJ2-7; CDR3 DNA: TGTGCCAGCAACCCGGGACTACAGAATAACTACGAGCAGTACTTC; CDR3 protein: CASNPGLQNNYEQYF
clone size: NA; V gene: TRBV5-1; D gene: NA; J gene: TRBJ2-7; CDR3 DNA: TGCGCCAGCAGCTTGGAGGCCATAGGGTACGAGCAGTACTTC; CDR3 protein: CASSLEAIGYEQYF
clone size: NA; V gene: TRBV7-9; D gene: NA; J gene: TRBJ2-7; CDR3 DNA: TGTGCCAGCAGCTTATTAAATCGGGACCCCTACGAGCAGTACTTC; CDR3 protein: CASSLLNRDPYEQYF
clone size: NA; V gene: TRBV6-2/TRBV6-3; D gene: NA; J gene: TRBJ2-7; CDR3 DNA: TGTGCCTGCAGTGGAGGACCGACTACCTACGAGCAGTACTTC; CDR3 protein: CACSGGPTTYEQYF
clone size: NA; V gene: TRBV28; D gene: NA; J gene: TRBJ1-1; CDR3 DNA: TGTGCCAGCAGTTTATTTGGGCTCCCAGAAGCTTTCTTT; CDR3 protein: CASSLFGLPEAFF
clone size: NA; V gene: TRBV6-1; D gene: NA; J gene: TRBJ1-2; CDR3 DNA: TGTGCCAGCAGTGAGGACAGCAACTATGGCTACACCTTC; CDR3 protein: CASSEDSNYGYTF
clone size: NA; V gene: TRBV5-4; D gene: NA; J gene: TRBJ2-3; CDR3 DNA: TGTGCCAGCAGCCTAGGAGGGCCAGGCACAGATACGCAGTATTTT; CDR3 protein: CASSLGGPGTDTQYF
clone size: NA; V gene: TRBV9; D gene: NA; J gene: TRBJ2-3; CDR3 DNA: TGTGCCAGCAGCGTAGCTCTCCACAGGCAGGGAGATACGCAGTATTTT; CDR3 protein: CASSVALHRQGDTQYF
clone size: NA; V gene: TRBV25-1; D gene: NA; J gene: TRBJ2-5; CDR3 DNA: TGTGCCAGCAGGACTAAAGGGAGGATTCAAGAGACCCAGTACTTC; CDR3 protein: CASRTKGRIQETQYF
clone size: NA; V gene: TRBV7-3; D gene: TRBD2; J gene: TRBJ2-1; CDR3 DNA: TGTGCCAGCAGCTCCTTGACTAGCGGGGGCGGGGATGAGCAGTTCTTC; CDR3 protein: CASSSLTSGGGDEQFF
clone size: NA; V gene: TRBV20-1; D gene: TRBD2; J gene: TRBJ2-7; CDR3 DNA: TGCAGTGCGTCGACTAGCGGGAGAACCTACGAGCAGTACTTC; CDR3 protein: CSASTSGRTYEQYF